A single T cell receptor (beta chain) is shown here with its context. The sample is drawn from a study of blood T cell repertoires in COVID-19. Study-level information: COVID-19 samples from acute and convalescent phases originated in the United States, Italy and Spain. Sources were T cells, B-cell-depleted T cells, or PBMCs; the material itself was cDNA or gDNA.

Germline V gene sequence: CDR1 SNHLY, CDR2 FYNNEI. The CDR3 loop spans 16 amino acids. The V gene end was trimmed by 6 bases and the J gene end by 2 bases; junction bases not matched to a gene: 10. TCRdb's table, derived via immunoSEQ multiplex PCR, lists solely in-frame clones and lacks some. Of fewer than 300,000 clones in the sample, approximately 93% were seen once. The receptor was isolated from a woman in her 30s with COVID-19, enrolled during active disease. The sequenced sample was peripheral blood. The chain uses TRBV2 and TRBJ1-2; TRBD1 agrees at 9 bases. DNA of the CDR3: TGTGCCAGCAGAGACGCCGGGACAGGGAGGAACTATGGCTACACCTTC. Translated: CASRDAGTGRNYGYTF.